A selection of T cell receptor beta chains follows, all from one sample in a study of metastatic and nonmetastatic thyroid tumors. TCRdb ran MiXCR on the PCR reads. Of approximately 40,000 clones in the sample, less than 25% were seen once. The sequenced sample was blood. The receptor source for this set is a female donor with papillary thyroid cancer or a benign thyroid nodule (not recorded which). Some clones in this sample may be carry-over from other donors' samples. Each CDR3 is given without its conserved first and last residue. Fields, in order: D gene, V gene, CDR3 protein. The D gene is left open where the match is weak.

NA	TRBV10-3	AISLGGANTGELF
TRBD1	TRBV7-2	ASSLGTGYEQY
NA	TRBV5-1	ASSPYRASDEQY
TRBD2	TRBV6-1	AGSLAGGVETQY
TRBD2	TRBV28	ASSSNATSGMNVSDTQY
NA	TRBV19	ASKRDQVEAF
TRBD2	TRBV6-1	AASVAGGYNTGELF
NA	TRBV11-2	ASSLEKRFMSSYNEQF
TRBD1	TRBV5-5	ASSPGTGGEQY
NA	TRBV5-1	ASSSGGRVEQY
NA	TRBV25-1	ASSDIGGVAGDKAF
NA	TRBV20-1	IASGSYEQY
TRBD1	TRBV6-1	ASLNGQGASGNTIY
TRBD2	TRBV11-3	ASRQSSGSYEQY
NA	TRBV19	ASSLTGEPYNEQF
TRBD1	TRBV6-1	ASSEGPGQGASGNTIY
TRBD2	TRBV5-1	ASSGGTSGSYSYNEQF
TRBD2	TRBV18	ASSPLPVSGRTEQF
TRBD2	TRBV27	ASSSLGGRRDEQY
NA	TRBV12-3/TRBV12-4	ASSLAGRQETQY
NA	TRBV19	ASSMKAIREKLF
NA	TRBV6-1	ASSQYRSYEQY